A selection of T cell receptor beta chains follows, all from one sample in a study of regulatory T cells in long-lasting Graves disease. One entry per CDR3 protein results from TCRdb running MiXCR on the multiplex PCR reads. The sample contains under 450,000 distinct CDR3 sequences, around 11% of which appear only once. These records were also assigned to another study, of T cells in Graves' hyperthyroidism and ophthalmopathy.

Material: peripheral blood mononuclear cells (PBMCs), obtained at new diagnosis, from a patient treated with antithyroid drugs. The receptors come from a young woman with Graves disease. CDR3s include the opening cysteine and the closing phenylalanine or tryptophan. D genes are given only for firm matches. The size field is filled for only some rows; it gives once, few, many or a size class.

CASSSGLAGGGLYEQYF TGTGCCAGCAGTTCAGGTTTAGCGGGAGGGGGGCTCTACGAGCAGTACTTC TRBJ2-7 17 TRBD2 TRBV28 many
CASSPPSGSSYSEQFF TGTGCCAGCAGTCCCCCCAGCGGAAGCTCCTACAGTGAGCAGTTCTTC TRBJ2-1 16 NA TRBV7-9 few
CASTYTGSYNEQFF TGTGCCAGCACCTATACGGGTTCCTACAATGAGCAGTTCTTC TRBJ2-1 14 NA TRBV12-3/TRBV12-4 many
CASKMTGLPTEAFF TGTGCCAGCAAAATGACTGGCCTCCCGACTGAAGCTTTCTTT TRBJ1-1 14 NA TRBV27 many
CASSTRDGAWYNEQFF TGTGCCAGTAGTACCCGGGACGGGGCCTGGTACAATGAGCAGTTCTTC TRBJ2-1 16 NA TRBV19 NA
CASRRTGGSSPLHF TGTGCCAGCAGGCGGACAGGGGGTTCTTCACCCCTCCACTTT TRBJ1-6 14 TRBD1 TRBV3-1 NA
CASSSDRSRRGEKLFF TGTGCCAGCAGCTCGGACAGGTCGCGCCGTGGGGAAAAACTGTTTTTT TRBJ1-4 16 TRBD1 TRBV5-6 many
CSARRRTTYNEQFF TGCAGTGCTAGAAGGAGGACTACCTACAATGAGCAGTTCTTC TRBJ2-1 14 NA TRBV20-1 many
CASRGISMNTEAFF TGTGCCAGCAGAGGTATTTCCATGAACACTGAAGCTTTCTTT TRBJ1-1 14 NA TRBV6-1 many
CATSDPGSGTDTQYF TGTGCCACCAGTGACCCAGGGTCGGGCACAGATACGCAGTATTTT TRBJ2-3 15 NA TRBV24-1 many
CASNYLPRNTEAFF TGTGCCAGCAACTACTTGCCCAGAAACACTGAAGCTTTCTTT TRBJ1-1 14 NA TRBV28 many
CASSLRGRYTEAFF TGTGCCAGCAGCTTGAGGGGTCGGTACACTGAAGCTTTCTTT TRBJ1-1 14 NA TRBV5-6 many
CASSPSGTGYGYTF TGTGCCAGCAGCCCTTCAGGGACAGGCTATGGCTACACCTTC TRBJ1-2 14 TRBD1 TRBV11-2 many
CASSRPRVFNEQFF TGTGCCAGCAGCCGACCCCGGGTATTTAATGAGCAGTTCTTC TRBJ2-1 14 NA TRBV6-2/TRBV6-3 NA
CASSQRTANYGYTF TGTGCCAGCAGTCAGCGGACCGCTAACTATGGCTACACCTTC TRBJ1-2 14 NA TRBV27 many
CASSPRIQAATGELFF TGTGCCAGCTCACCGAGAATCCAGGCCGCCACCGGGGAGCTGTTTTTT TRBJ2-2 16 NA TRBV18 NA
CASSPNPTPGDREGYTF TGTGCCAGCAGTCCTAACCCAACCCCCGGGGACAGGGAGGGCTACACCTTC TRBJ1-2 17 TRBD1 TRBV7-2 NA
CASSFRQYSNQPQHF TGTGCCAGCAGTTTTCGACAGTATAGCAATCAGCCCCAGCATTTT TRBJ1-5 15 NA TRBV6-2/TRBV6-3 NA
CASSEYGKNIQYF TGTGCCAGCAGTGAATATGGGAAAAACATTCAGTACTTC TRBJ2-4 13 NA TRBV25-1 NA
CASSQQGAGYGYTF TGTGCCAGCAGTCAACAGGGGGCTGGCTATGGCTACACCTTC TRBJ1-2 14 TRBD1 TRBV7-2 NA
CASSSPPGQDREQYF TGTGCCAGCAGTTCTCCCCCGGGACAGGATAGGGAGCAGTACTTC TRBJ2-7 15 TRBD1 TRBV28 many
CASRSPSIMTNEQFF TGTGCCAGCAGGTCTCCTTCTATCATGACCAATGAGCAGTTCTTC TRBJ2-1 15 NA TRBV6-1 NA